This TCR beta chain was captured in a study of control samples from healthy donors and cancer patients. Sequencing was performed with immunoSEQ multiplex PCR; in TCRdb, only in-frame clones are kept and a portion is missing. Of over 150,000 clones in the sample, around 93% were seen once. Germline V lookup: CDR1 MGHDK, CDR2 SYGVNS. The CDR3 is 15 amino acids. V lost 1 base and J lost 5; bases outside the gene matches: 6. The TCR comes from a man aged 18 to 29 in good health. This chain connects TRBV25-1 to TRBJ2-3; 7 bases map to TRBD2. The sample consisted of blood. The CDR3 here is CASSEFPKRGDTQYF. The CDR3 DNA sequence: TGTGCCAGCAGTGAATTCCCGAAGCGGGGAGATACGCAGTATTTT.